This T cell receptor beta chain is from a study of T cells in Graves' hyperthyroidism and ophthalmopathy (dated by TCRdb to 2018 to 2020). About the investigation overall: Peripheral blood was collected at initial diagnosis, before any treatment. The 95 to 100 discovery patients were randomly divided into training and test sets at a 7:3 ratio. To identify TCR V-J signatures that set the groups apart, the researchers used a discovery cohort of about a hundred patients, made up of 43 with Graves' ophthalmopathy and about 60 with stable Graves' hyperthyroidism. The paper reports TCR Vbeta CDR3 sequencing of roughly 140 peripheral blood samples: approximately 43 ophthalmopathy, roughly 80 hyperthyroidism and around 17 progressor patients. In addition, the study compared T-cell repertoires in thyroid tissue and in blood from over 5 Graves' hyperthyroidism patients. After sampling, hyperthyroidism patients received methimazole starting at 30 mg daily, and ophthalmopathy patients received high-dose intravenous methylprednisolone. Whether ophthalmopathy could be predicted prospectively was tested in an independent validation cohort made up of roughly 19 hyperthyroidism patients plus 17 patients who later progressed to ophthalmopathy.

In the ophthalmopathy patients, disease was moderately to severely active, with a Clinical Activity Score of 3 or more, a NOSPECS grade of 4 or more, and a duration of less than 3 months. Patients with uncontrolled infections, other autoimmune diseases, pregnancy or lactation were excluded. Diagnoses were established on the basis of clinical symptoms, serum thyroxine and TRAb, thyroid ultrasound, and orbital computed tomography. PBMCs were separated from roughly 9.3 ml of fresh peripheral blood using Ficoll-Paque density gradient centrifugation. Total RNA was extracted with Trizol reagent, and quality was checked on an Agilent 2100 Bioanalyzer. Broader findings and caveats from the paper: Sample size was not statistically predetermined, and investigators were not blinded to group allocation. A 13 V-J signature model separated ophthalmopathy from stable hyperthyroidism, with around 91% sensitivity and approximately 81% specificity in cross-validation and 80%/75% in testing. Most expanded thyroid clonotypes (frequency above 0.001) were also found in blood, which suggests that blood repertoires may mirror thyroid immune responses. In validation, the model predicted progression to ophthalmopathy a median of roughly six months before onset, with roughly 68% sensitivity and 72.22% specificity.

The junction shows trimming of 5 bases on V and 4 bases on J, plus 14 bases between the germline ends. Its CDR3 holds 14 amino acids, cysteine through phenylalanine. Only the CDR3 part of the read is kept: 42 bases, read in frame from the first base. Looking up the germline V gene yields CDR1 MDHEN and CDR2 SYDVKM. The TCR beta CDR3 regions were amplified from the RNA transcripts. A first-round RT-PCR of the TCR CDR3 used the HTBI primer set with the Qiagen OneStep RT-PCR kit. A second multiplex PCR round built the libraries, followed by size selection and purification. The libraries were sequenced on an Illumina HiSeq2000 using paired-end 100 bp reads. The paper's data handling went like this. SOAPnuke was used to process the raw data, removing reads that contained adapters or uncalled bases, had a mean Phred below 15, or lacked an exact match to the constant primer or identifier. COPE v1.2.5 was used to merge high-quality paired reads, and clonotypes were defined as unique nucleotide sequences. Clonotypes were aligned to IMGT TRBV, TRBD and TRBJ reference segments using MiTCR v1.1. The analysis was restricted to V-J combinations with a frequency above 0.0001, which together covered 99.2% of the repertoires. A TCS score was defined as the ratio of F50 (clonal expansion) to E x V (chaos), with BLOSUM62-based TCRdist applied between CDR3 peptides within each V-J. Welch's t-statistics and random forest reduced roughly 500 V-J features to 13, which were used in a naive Bayes classifier (R e1071). TCRdb itself trimmed the public reads at Q25 with fastp, ran MiXCR and retained productive beta chains. Every entry covers one CDR3 protein and lists the most common genes and DNA from its rows. The V and J calls here are based on TCRdb, not the publication. This sample comprises 350,000 or so distinct CDR3 sequences, 18% of them detected only once. About a sixth of the sample is in the top ten clones.

This clonotype was counted many times. This receptor's antigen is unknown. Base-call qualities are not available, and no considerably larger clone is one nucleotide away. The sequenced sample consisted of blood. This sequence originates from a woman aged 35 to 49 with Graves' ophthalmopathy. The chain uses TRBV28 and TRBJ2-5; the D gene is perhaps TRBD2, on 6 matching bases. The DNA sequence reads TGTGCCAGCAGTCCTACCAGGGAGGCAGAGACCCAGTACTTC. Translation gives CASSPTREAETQYF.